This T cell receptor beta chain emerged from a study of T-cell memory formation after mild COVID-19. Study at large: There were largely donor-specific TCR clusters.

A single record per CDR3 protein comes from TCRdb applying MiXCR to the 5' RACE reads. This table holds 150,000 to 200,000 distinct CDR3 sequences, 25% to 40% found once. CDR3 length equals 14 residues. Germline V gene lookup returns CDR1 KGHSH and CDR2 LQKENI. V was trimmed by 1 base and J by 8 bases, leaving 12 bases between them. This receptor was identified in an adult woman who had mild COVID-19 (a few samples of this study predate the infection). Cell type and time point are not known. The chain uses TRBV18 and TRBJ2-1; D call uncertain. Sample: PBMCs or a T cell subset sorted from them (not recorded which). CDR3 DNA sequence: TGTGCCAGCTCACCACGGGGTATCAACGATGAGCAGTTCTTC. Encoded protein: CASSPRGINDEQFF.